Below, 13 T cell receptor beta chains from the same sample are listed, as sequenced in a study of shared clonotypes between healthy human individuals (dated by TCRdb to 2020 to 2021). The method behind the library was the immunoSEQ multiplex PCR assay. This is the immuneACCESS table as TCRdb keeps it, with only in-frame sequences that have V and J called. A part of the clones is gone; compared with another copy, unresolved V genes explain less than half, and the rest is unexplained. Present in this sample are about 690,000 clones, 90% of which were seen just once. The ten biggest clones cover more than 30% of the sample. The sequenced sample was memory CD8+ T cells from PBMCs. Taken with the paper, the label for cell subset or site translates to: CD45RO+ cells pooled with CCR7-negative TemRA cells. All receptors come from a young man in good health. Some clones in this sample may be carry-over from other donors' samples.

This clone came up a few times. The chain employs TRBV2 and TRBJ1-4; D is perhaps TRBD1 (5 bases). Deletions cut 0 bases from V and 8 bases from J, with 10 bases between. CDR1 is SNHLY and CDR2 is FYNNEI in the germline V gene. CDR3 length equals 14 residues. In DNA form, the CDR3 reads TGTGCCAGCAGTGAAGCGGGGCCCTACGAAAAACTGTTTTTT. It translates to CASSEAGPYEKLFF. Complete variable domain (other parts from reference TRBV2 and TRBJ1-4): EPEVTQTPSHQVTQMGQEVILRCVPISNHLYFYWYRQILGQKVEFLVSFYNNEISEKSEIFDDQFSVERPDGSNFTLKIRSTKLEDSAMYFCASSEAGPYEKLFFGSGTQLSVL.

V and J are TRBV28 and TRBJ1-3; no definite D call. The CDR3 runs 14 residues. Germline CDR1 and CDR2: MDHEN and SYDVKM. Trimming took off 3 bases at V and 4 bases at J, with 10 bases between the two ends. The DNA of the CDR3 is TGTGCCAGCAGTTTTTTAGGCCCCGGAAACACCATATATTTT. Protein sequence: CASSFLGPGNTIYF.

The chain employs TRBV7-8 and TRBJ1-5; D remains ambiguous. The germline CDR1 and CDR2 sequences are SGHVS and FQNEAQ. The CDR3 sequence is 15 residues long. Trimming took 1 base from V and 0 from J, leaving 7 bases between them. The DNA of the CDR3 is TGTGCCAGCAGCTTAGACAACTATAGCAATCAGCCCCAGCATTTT. Translated: CASSLDNYSNQPQHF.

This clone showed up just once. The chain uses TRBV5-1 and TRBJ2-1; 8 bases line up with TRBD1. J lost 6 bases, V lost 0 bases, and 5 bases had no gene match. Germline-derived CDR1 and CDR2 are SGHRS and YFSETQ. CDR3 length: 15 amino acids. The CDR3 nucleotides read TGCGCCAGCAGCTTGGTTCAGGGGGCGATCAATGAGCAGTTCTTC. Translating it yields CASSLVQGAINEQFF.

This chain links TRBV15 with TRBJ1-3; TRBD1 is a possible D gene (6 bases). V gave up 5 bases and J gave up 0 bases, with 11 bases separating them. The CDR3 extends over 15 amino acids. Germline lookup yields CDR1 LNHNV and CDR2 YYDKDF (reference sequence). CDR3 nucleotides: TGTGCCACCAGCGAAGGGGGGGACTCTGGAAACACCATATATTTT. This gives the protein CATSEGGDSGNTIYF.

The rearrangement joins TRBV7-9 to TRBJ2-3; TRBD2 is a possible D gene (5 bases). CDR1 and CDR2 from the germline V gene are SEHNR and FQNEAQ (reference sequence). This CDR3 has 15 residues. Trimming stripped 5 bases from V and 3 bases from J, with 15 bases between. Here the CDR3 reads CASSPYQEGTDTQYF. The DNA for the CDR3 is TGTGCCAGCAGCCCCTACCAAGAGGGAACAGATACGCAGTATTTT. Combining the CDR3 with reference TRBV7-9 and TRBJ2-3 gives the whole variable domain DTGVSQNPRHKITKRGQNVTFRCDPISEHNRLYWYRQTLGQGPEFLTYFQNEAQLEKSRLLSDRFSAERPKGSFSTLEIQRTEQGDSAMYLCASSPYQEGTDTQYFGPGTRLTVL.

The gene calls are TRBV10-3 and TRBJ1-4; TRBD1 is a possible D gene (5 bases). There are 15 residues in the CDR3. CDR1 ENHRY and CDR2 SYGVKD come from the germline V gene. Trimming left V 2 bases short and J 4 bases short, with 11 bases between. The CDR3 loop is CAISELTGLNEKLFF. The CDR3 bases are TGTGCCATCAGTGAGCTTACAGGCCTTAATGAAAAACTGTTTTTT.

V is TRBV19 and J is TRBJ2-1, with 7 nucleotides matching TRBD2. Losses at the gene ends were 0 bases for V and 8 bases for J; bases not matched to a gene: 7. The CDR3 is made up of 15 amino acids. Germline-derived CDR1 and CDR2 are LNHDA and SQIVND (reference sequence). DNA for the CDR3: TGTGCCAGTAGTATAGACAGGGAGGGCCCGCATGAGCAGTTCTTC. Translated, it gives CASSIDREGPHEQFF.

V and J are TRBV13 and TRBJ2-1, with 11 bases identical to TRBD2. Germline CDR1 reads PRHDT; CDR2 reads FYEKMQ (reference sequence). The CDR3 sequence is 19 residues long. V lost 4 bases, J lost 0 bases, and 11 bases stayed unmatched. The CDR3 DNA follows: TGTGCCAGCAGCTACTTAGCGGGAGGGATTGAAAGCTCCTACAATGAGCAGTTCTTC. Its protein product is CASSYLAGGIESSYNEQFF.

V usage is TRBV7-2 and J usage is TRBJ2-2; D uncertain. The V and J ends lost 1 base and 0 bases respectively, with 6 bases between them. CDR3 length: 15 residues. The germline gives CDR1 SGHTA, CDR2 FQGNSA. The CDR3 region is CASSLDAANTGELFF. DNA of the CDR3: TGTGCCAGCAGCTTAGACGCGGCGAACACCGGGGAGCTGTTTTTT.

The genes are TRBV27 and TRBJ2-2; D gene unclear. Germline V CDR1 and CDR2: MNHEY, SMNVEV (reference sequence). The CDR3 spans 14 residues. V was clipped by 3 bases and J by 0 bases, with 5 bases between them. In DNA form, the CDR3 reads TGTGCCAGCAGTTTGCCAACGAACACCGGGGAGCTGTTTTTT. Translation: CASSLPTNTGELFF.

This clone was counted a few times. The sample holds other DNA sequences that translate to the same CDR3. The gene calls are TRBV5-6 and TRBJ2-7; D is possibly TRBD2 (6 bases). This CDR3 contains 13 residues. The germline gives CDR1 SGHDT, CDR2 YYEEEE. V was shortened by 4 bases and J by 2 bases, with 10 bases between the two germline ends. Written as DNA, the CDR3 is TGTGCCAGCAGCCCTGGACTAACCTACGAGCAGTACTTC. Translating gives CASSPGLTYEQYF.

The chain has TRBV7-8 and TRBJ1-5; TRBD1 is a possible D gene (6 bases). V gave up 5 bases and J gave up 6 bases, with 14 bases separating them. Germline CDR1 reads SGHVS; CDR2 reads FQNEAQ. The CDR3 runs to 14 residues. CDR3 DNA sequence: TGTGCCAGCAGCCCTGGCCCAGGGGCTCAGCCCCAGCATTTT. Amino acids: CASSPGPGAQPQHF.